The 18 T cell receptor beta chains in this list originate from one sample, sequenced in a study of shared clonotypes between healthy human individuals. Measured with immunoSEQ multiplex PCR; TCRdb has only the in-frame clones, and not every one. The sample shows millions of clones, about 95% of them seen only once. Material: naive CD4+ T cells sorted from blood. As to subset: CD45RA+ positively selected. The receptor set was obtained from a man younger than 35 in good health.

V and J are TRBV12-2 and TRBJ2-6; the DNA was not used to check the table's D call, TRBD1. TRBV12-2 is an annotated pseudogene. There are 20 residues in the CDR3. CDR3 protein: CASRLASQGHPNSGANVLTF. CDR3 coding DNA: TGTGCAAGTCGCTTAGCGAGCCAGGGACACCCTAACTCTGGGGCCAACGTCCTGACTTTC.

The gene calls are TRBV5-6 and TRBJ1-1; no clear D gene. The CDR3 runs to 12 residues. Germline V lookup: CDR1 SGHDT, CDR2 YYEEEE. Between the trimmed V and J ends, which lost 7 bases and 2 bases, there was a span of 9 bases. The CDR3 region has the DNA TGTGCCAGCGGTGGAGTTAACACTGAAGCTTTCTTT. It translates to CASGGVNTEAFF.

This sequence joins TRBV18 and TRBJ1-1; TRBD1 matches at 8 bases. With 0 bases clipped from V and 3 bases from J, the junction kept 6 bases outside the gene matches. This CDR3 is 16 amino acids long. CDR1 is KGHSH, CDR2 LQKENI, per germline. DNA of the CDR3: TGTGCCAGCTCACCACCGTTGGGACAGGTTGACACTGAAGCTTTCTTT. Amino acids: CASSPPLGQVDTEAFF.

This clone was recorded once. This sample also contains other DNA sequences that code for the same CDR3. The J gene is TRBJ1-2, the V gene TRBV6-5; D is perhaps TRBD1 (5 bases). V was cut by 6 bases and J by 1 base, with 9 bases left in between. CDR3 size: 13 residues. Germline assignment: CDR1 MNHEY and CDR2 SVGAGI. CDR3 sequence: CASRRGVNYGYTF. In DNA form, the CDR3 reads TGTGCCAGCAGAAGAGGGGTTAACTATGGCTACACCTTC.

The J gene is TRBJ2-7, the V gene TRBV6-1; TRBD2 aligns across 7 bases. V trimming: 7 bases; J trimming: 3 bases; junction bases outside the gene matches: 9. The CDR3 covers 14 residues. The germline gives CDR1 MNHNS, CDR2 SASEGT. CDR3 sequence reads: CASTPERGIYEQYF. Here the CDR3 DNA reads TGTGCCAGCACCCCTGAGCGGGGTATCTACGAGCAGTACTTC.

V usage is TRBV5-1 and J usage is TRBJ1-4; D is uncertain. Looked up from germline, CDR1 is SGHRS and CDR2 is YFSETQ. This CDR3 is 17 amino acids long. V was clipped by 2 bases and J by 0 bases, with 14 bases between them. Here the CDR3 DNA reads TGCGCCAGCAGCTTTGCAGGAGGCCGCTCAACTAATGAAAAACTGTTTTTT. Its translation: CASSFAGGRSTNEKLFF.

This chain uses TRBV6-1 with TRBJ1-2; D is undetermined. CDR3 size: 14 residues. V lost 10 bases to trimming and J lost 0 bases, with 15 bases between them. CDR1 is MNHNS and CDR2 is SASEGT in the germline V gene. CDR3 protein: CATYGPISNYGYTF. CDR3 sequence (DNA): TGTGCCACTTATGGCCCAATCTCTAACTATGGCTACACCTTC.

This clone was seen a single time. As DNA, the CDR3 is TGTGCCAGCAGCTTAAACAGGGGAGAGTATGGCTACACCTTC. The encoded protein is CASSLNRGEYGYTF. The chain couples TRBV7-2 to TRBJ1-2; 7 bases line up with TRBD1. Germline V lookup: CDR1 SGHTA, CDR2 FQGNSA. This CDR3 spans 14 amino acids. V shed 2 bases, J shed 5 bases, and the junction held 5 bases outside the gene matches. The full variable domain, completed using reference TRBV7-2 and TRBJ1-2, is GAGVSQSPSNKVTEKGKDVELRCDPISGHTALYWYRQSLGQGLEFLIYFQGNSAPDKSGLPSDRFSAERTGGSVSTLTIQRTQQEDSAVYLCASSLNRGEYGYTFGSGTRLTVV.

Only one count was recorded for this clone. The chain employs TRBV27 and TRBJ2-7; 9 bases are shared with TRBD1. Germline CDR1 reads MNHEY; CDR2 reads SMNVEV (reference sequence). The V segment lost 4 bases and the J segment 8 bases; nucleotides outside the gene matches: 9. This CDR3 is built from 14 residues. The CDR3 is CASSSPGTGIKQYF. The CDR3, as DNA: TGTGCCAGCAGTTCCCCCGGGACAGGGATTAAGCAGTACTTC.

Only one count was recorded for this clone. V usage is TRBV5-1 and J usage is TRBJ2-1; a possible D gene is TRBD2 (6 bases). The germline V and J ends were trimmed by 0 bases and 10 bases, with 14 bases remaining between them. Germline V gives CDR1 SGHRS, CDR2 YFSETQ. This CDR3 has 14 amino acids. DNA for the CDR3: TGCGCCAGCAGCTTGGGGGCTAGCGTTGGCGAGCAGTTCTTC. This codes for CASSLGASVGEQFF.

This clone was seen once. The V gene is TRBV18, the J gene TRBJ2-3, with no clear D. The CDR3 length is 15 residues. With 3 bases removed from V and 2 bases from J, the gap between germline ends came to 12 bases. Per germline, CDR1 KGHSH and CDR2 LQKENI. The CDR3 bases are TGTGCCAGCTCACCCTCGATCGCGAACACAGATACGCAGTATTTT. Residues: CASSPSIANTDTQYF.

The V gene is TRBV5-1, the J gene TRBJ2-1, with TRBD2 matching over 12 bases. Germline V gene data show CDR1 as SGHRS and CDR2 as YFSETQ. Trimming removed 3 bases from V and 6 bases from J; junction bases left unmatched: 10. This CDR3 region has 17 residues. DNA of the CDR3: TGCGCCAGCAGCTCCCATCCGGGGACTAGCGGGCCCAATGAGCAGTTCTTC. It specifies CASSSHPGTSGPNEQFF.

About this clone: Other DNA sequences in the same sample also yield this CDR3. The chain combines TRBV6-5 with TRBJ2-2, with unresolved D. The CDR3 runs 15 residues. V shed 0 bases and J shed 1 base, with 6 bases lying between them. Germline loops: CDR1 MNHEY, CDR2 SVGAGI. DNA of the CDR3: TGTGCCAGCAGTTACTCCACAGAGAACACCGGGGAGCTGTTTTTT. This encodes CASSYSTENTGELFF.

The CDR3 DNA reads as TGTGCCAGCAGCAAGGTCCGTACAGGGACAGGGGGCACGACCGGGGAGCTGTTTTTT. It encodes CASSKVRTGTGGTTGELFF. This rearrangement joins TRBV21-1 to TRBJ2-2; TRBD1, the table's D call, was not compared with the DNA. TRBV21-1 represents a pseudogene. This CDR3 comprises 19 residues.

The genes are TRBV28 and TRBJ2-7; 7 nucleotides agree with TRBD1. The junction had 4 bases not matched to a gene; V was cut back by 4 bases and J by 4 bases. Germline CDR1 and CDR2: MDHEN and SYDVKM. This CDR3 is 13 amino acids long. CDR3 coding DNA: TGTGCCAGCAGTTGGGACAGTGGGTACGAGCAGTACTTC. Translation gives CASSWDSGYEQYF.

The chain has TRBV11-2 and TRBJ1-5, with TRBD1 matching over 7 bases. Per the germline V gene, CDR1 is SGHAT and CDR2 is FQNNGV. Trimming cost V 5 bases and J 9 bases; bases outside gene matches: 10. CDR3 length equals 14 residues. The CDR3 loop reads CASSHTGDYGPQHF. CDR3 sequence (DNA): TGTGCCAGCAGCCATACAGGGGATTATGGGCCCCAGCATTTT.

This chain uses TRBV29-1 with TRBJ2-3; TRBD1 matches 8 bases. The junction had 8 bases not matched to a gene; V was cut back by 8 bases and J by 1 base. Per germline, CDR1 SQVTM and CDR2 ANQGSEA. The CDR3 spans 14 residues. The CDR3 coding sequence is TGCAGCACCTCGACAGGGGCGGGCACAGATACGCAGTATTTT. Protein product: CSTSTGAGTDTQYF.

This chain connects TRBV6-6 to TRBJ1-2; D gene unclear. This CDR3 is 15 amino acids long. Between the trimmed V and J ends, which lost 6 bases and 5 bases, there was a span of 19 bases. In germline, CDR1 is MNHNY, CDR2 SVGAGI (reference sequence). CDR3: CASRSPPRHGYGYTF. CDR3 nucleotides: TGTGCCAGCAGATCTCCCCCGAGACATGGGTATGGCTACACCTTC.